This T cell receptor (beta chain) originates from a study of blood T cell repertoires in COVID-19. Here immunoSEQ multiplex PCR was the method, and the copy in TCRdb shows in-frame clones only, minus some. This table has fewer than 350,000 clones, 87% appearing once. Trimming took off 5 bases at V and 2 bases at J, with 13 bases between the two ends. The V gene's germline CDR1 is MNHEY and CDR2 SVGAGI. The CDR3 runs to 14 residues. The V gene is TRBV6-5, the J gene TRBJ2-7; perhaps TRBD1 as D (6 bases). The specimen was PBMCs or T cells enriched from blood (not recorded which). The origin of this receptor is a woman aged 40 to 55 who had recovered from COVID-19. The CDR3 region has the DNA TGTGCCAGCAGTACACAGGGTTCCACCTACGAGCAGTACTTC. Its protein is CASSTQGSTYEQYF.